These T cell receptor beta chains were read from a single sample in a study of PD-1 blockade in classical Hodgkin lymphoma. Profiling relied on immunoSEQ multiplex PCR, and the TCRdb table lists in-frame clones only, not all of them. The data contain some 21,000 clones, approximately 90% of them singletons. The sample taken for sequencing was CD8+ T cells from blood. The receptors shown here come from a human donor with classical Hodgkin lymphoma. CDR3s include the opening cysteine and the closing phenylalanine or tryptophan. The D gene is left open where the match is weak. Clone size is not always given. Where it is, it says once, few, many or a class for expanded clones.

cdr3_aa,cdr3_nt,d_call,v_call,j_call,clone_size
CATSRDRLGTPDEQYF,TGTGCCACCAGCAGAGATCGGTTGGGGACCCCCGACGAGCAGTACTTC,NA,TRBV15,TRBJ2-7,NA
CASSFYPGVNTEAFF,TGTGCCAGCAGCTTCTACCCAGGGGTGAACACTGAAGCTTTCTTT,NA,TRBV5-6,TRBJ1-1,NA
CATSRAGGYTF,TGTGCCACCAGCAGGGCCGGTGGCTACACCTTC,NA,TRBV15,TRBJ1-2,NA
CASSYDRGYGETQYF,TGTGCCAGCAGCTACGACAGGGGGTATGGAGAGACCCAGTACTTC,TRBD1,TRBV6-1,TRBJ2-5,once
CASSLNSRASNTGELFF,TGTGCCAGTAGTCTTAATTCCAGAGCCTCGAACACCGGGGAGCTGTTTTTT,NA,TRBV19,TRBJ2-2,NA
CASERDSPTGELFF,TGTGCCAGCGAGAGGGACAGTCCCACCGGGGAGCTGTTTTTT,TRBD1,TRBV6-6,TRBJ2-2,NA
CASSPHPVGAYGYTF,TGTGCCAGCAGCCCTCATCCGGTGGGGGCCTATGGCTACACCTTC,NA,TRBV5-4,TRBJ1-2,NA
CASSLAPGGNQPQHF,TGTGCCAGCAGCTTGGCCCCAGGGGGAAATCAGCCCCAGCATTTT,TRBD1,TRBV5-4,TRBJ1-5,NA
CASSMGTQETQYF,TGCGCCAGCAGCATGGGGACCCAAGAGACCCAGTACTTC,NA,TRBV5-1,TRBJ2-5,NA
CASSNVGQGGEKLFF,TGTGCCAGCAGTAATGTGGGACAGGGAGGCGAAAAACTGTTTTTT,TRBD1,TRBV28,TRBJ1-4,NA
CASDPPNSPLHF,TGTGCCAGCGACCCTCCCAATTCACCCCTCCACTTT,NA,TRBV7-2,TRBJ1-6,once
CASSEGQGGNYGYTF,TGCGCCAGCAGCGAAGGACAGGGCGGCAACTATGGCTACACCTTC,TRBD1,TRBV5-1,TRBJ1-2,once
CASSSDRVVGETQYF,TGTGCCAGCAGCTCCGACAGGGTGGTTGGGGAGACCCAGTACTTC,TRBD1,TRBV13,TRBJ2-5,NA
CASSSLGGNTEAFF,TGTGCCAGCAGCTCACTAGGGGGGAATACTGAAGCTTTCTTT,NA,TRBV5-6,TRBJ1-1,once
CASSSWTGNYGYTF,TGCGCCAGCAGCAGCTGGACAGGGAACTATGGCTACACCTTC,TRBD1,TRBV4-1,TRBJ1-2,NA
CASSRDRGNTEAFF,TGTGCCAGCAGCAGGGACAGGGGGAACACTGAAGCTTTCTTT,TRBD1,TRBV11-1,TRBJ1-1,NA
CASSLDDLGLAGLGTEQFF,TGTGCCAGCAGCCTCGACGATTTGGGACTAGCGGGCCTTGGAACTGAGCAGTTCTTC,TRBD2,TRBV7-2,TRBJ2-1,NA
CASSQDREGYGYTF,TGCGCCAGCAGCCAGGACAGGGAGGGCTATGGCTACACCTTC,TRBD1,TRBV4-3,TRBJ1-2,NA
CASSPRGRGYGYTF,TGTGCCAGCAGCCCCAGGGGGCGCGGCTATGGCTACACCTTC,TRBD1,TRBV7-8,TRBJ1-2,NA
CASSQDFRDENEKLFF,TGCGCCAGCAGCCAAGATTTCAGGGACGAAAATGAAAAACTGTTTTTT,NA,TRBV4-3,TRBJ1-4,NA
CASSFFGLDSGNTIYF,TGTGCCAGCAGCTTCTTTGGACTGGACTCTGGAAACACCATATATTTT,NA,TRBV7-9,TRBJ1-3,once
CASRGSAGDAFF,TGTGCCAGCCGTGGGTCGGCAGGGGATGCTTTCTTT,NA,TRBV7-7,TRBJ1-1,NA
CASSSGQLTGELFF,TGTGCCAGCAGCTCCGGACAGCTCACCGGGGAGCTGTTTTTT,NA,TRBV11-2,TRBJ2-2,NA
CAWIPDRGPYGYTF,TGTGCCTGGATCCCGGACAGGGGGCCCTATGGCTACACCTTC,TRBD1,TRBV30,TRBJ1-2,NA
CASSLLGVSGTDTQYF,TGTGCCAGCAGCTTACTGGGAGTTAGCGGCACAGATACGCAGTATTTT,NA,TRBV7-8,TRBJ2-3,NA
CASSTGWGVETQYF,TGTGCCAGTAGTACCGGATGGGGGGTAGAGACCCAGTACTTC,NA,TRBV19,TRBJ2-5,NA
CASRTRDRETQYF,TGTGCCAGCAGAACCCGGGACAGAGAGACCCAGTACTTC,TRBD1,TRBV6-5,TRBJ2-5,NA
CAWSTAGTATGANVLTF,TGTGCCTGGTCTACGGCAGGGACAGCCACTGGGGCCAACGTCCTGACTTTC,TRBD1,TRBV30,TRBJ2-6,NA
CASSSGGAVSYNEQFF,TGTGCCAGCAGCTCCGGGGGGGCAGTCTCCTACAATGAGCAGTTCTTC,TRBD2,TRBV11-1,TRBJ2-1,NA
CASSYSTNEQYF,TGTGCCAGCAGTTACTCGACGAACGAGCAGTACTTC,NA,TRBV6-5,TRBJ2-7,NA
CASSLKRPDRADTQYF,TGTGCCAGCAGCCTAAAGCGGCCCGACAGGGCGGATACGCAGTATTTT,TRBD1,TRBV7-8,TRBJ2-3,NA
CASRPHPTGGADTQYF,TGTGCCAGCAGGCCACATCCGACAGGGGGGGCAGATACGCAGTATTTT,TRBD1,TRBV27,TRBJ2-3,once
CASSVPTTGPNYGYTF,TGTGCCAGCAGTGTACCCACCACGGGACCTAACTATGGCTACACCTTC,NA,TRBV2,TRBJ1-2,NA
CASLGLGGVYGYTF,TGTGCCAGTCTCGGACTCGGAGGGGTCTATGGCTACACCTTC,NA,TRBV2,TRBJ1-2,once
CASRDTGQGRGEQYF,TGTGCCAGCAGGGACACGGGACAGGGTCGGGGGGAGCAGTACTTC,TRBD1,TRBV27,TRBJ2-7,NA
CASSMGQELSYEQYF,TGTGCCAGTAGTATGGGACAGGAGCTCTCCTACGAGCAGTACTTC,TRBD1,TRBV19,TRBJ2-7,NA
CASSFAGLADQETQYF,TGTGCCAGCAGCTTCGCCGGACTAGCGGACCAAGAGACCCAGTACTTC,TRBD2,TRBV5-4,TRBJ2-5,NA
CAWSVRAIANYGYTF,TGTGCCTGGAGTGTACGAGCTATAGCTAACTATGGCTACACCTTC,NA,TRBV30,TRBJ1-2,NA
CASSQGPGVSYEQYF,TGCGCCAGCAGCCAGGGCCCGGGAGTCTCCTACGAGCAGTACTTC,NA,TRBV4-1,TRBJ2-7,NA